The 26 T cell receptor beta chains given below trace back to one sample, sequenced in a study of brain T cells in children with intractable seizures. This table comes from immunoSEQ multiplex PCR, and its TCRdb copy is limited to in-frame clones, with some not included. The table has over 95,000 clones, approximately 94% seen once. This sample comprised peripheral blood, obtained at surgery. The origin of the receptors is a boy less than two years old with hemimegalencephaly and intractable seizures.

The rearrangement links TRBV5-4 to TRBJ1-3; D unclear. The CDR3 extends over 15 amino acids. Trimming pared 4 bases from V and 2 bases from J, leaving 13 bases between. Germline V CDR1 and CDR2: SGHNT, YYREEE (reference sequence). CDR3 in DNA: TGTGCCAGCAGCCTCGTCCCGGTAACTGGAAACACCATATATTTT. This sequence encodes CASSLVPVTGNTIYF.

This chain joins TRBV5-8 and TRBJ2-7; 7 positions agree with TRBD1. In germline, CDR1 is SGHTS, CDR2 YDEGEE. V gave up 0 bases and J gave up 1 base; unmatched junction bases: 1. This CDR3 region has 14 residues. CDR3 residues: CASSLGDSSYEQYF. The DNA of the CDR3 is TGTGCCAGCAGCTTGGGGGACAGTTCCTACGAGCAGTACTTC.

The rearrangement joins TRBV5-8 to TRBJ2-7; no clear D gene. CDR3 size: 13 residues. V was trimmed by 0 bases and J by 4 bases, leaving 8 bases between them. CDR1 SGHTS and CDR2 YDEGEE come from the germline V gene. In DNA form, the CDR3 reads TGTGCCAGCAGCTTGGCCGTTGATTACGAGCAGTACTTC. Its translation is CASSLAVDYEQYF.

The chain links TRBV14 to TRBJ1-2, with a weak D call TRBD1 (5 bases). The germline V gene encodes CDR1 SGHDN and CDR2 FVKESK. V lost 0 bases to trimming and J lost 4 bases, with 24 bases between them. The CDR3 is 19 residues long. The CDR3 DNA is TGTGCCAGCAGCCAAGATCTCGGGGGAATCAAGGTTCCCCTCTATGGCTACACCTTC. Translation gives CASSQDLGGIKVPLYGYTF. The variable domain in full, completed from reference TRBV14 and TRBJ1-2, reads EAGVTQFPSHSVIEKGQTVTLRCDPISGHDNLYWYRRVMGKEIKFLLHFVKESKQDESGMPNNRFLAERTGGTYSTLKVQPAELEDSGVYFCASSQDLGGIKVPLYGYTFGSGTRLTVV.

The J gene is TRBJ1-2, the V gene TRBV5-1; D is unresolved. CDR1 and CDR2 (germline): SGHRS, YFSETQ. V lost 2 bases to trimming and J lost 7 bases, with 9 bases between them. CDR3 length equals 12 residues. The CDR3 loop reads CASSFDPGGYTF. The CDR3 nucleotides are TGCGCCAGCAGCTTCGATCCCGGTGGCTACACCTTC.

The V and J genes are TRBV4-1 and TRBJ2-1; no reliable D call. This CDR3 has 13 residues. V was clipped by 4 bases and J by 6 bases, with 10 bases between them. Germline values: CDR1 MGHRA, CDR2 YSYEKL. CDR3 protein: CASSLRTVNEQFF. CDR3 nucleotide sequence: TGCGCCAGCAGCCTTCGGACCGTCAATGAGCAGTTCTTC.

The chain is built from TRBV10-3 and TRBJ2-7, with D unclear. The ends were cut back, 3 bases at V and 2 bases at J, with 20 bases in the middle. This CDR3 is 17 amino acids long. Looked up from germline, CDR1 is ENHRY and CDR2 is SYGVKD. The CDR3 nucleotides read TGTGCCATCAGTGATCGGGCTTTAGACCCCGCGGCCTACGAGCAGTACTTC. Its translation: CAISDRALDPAAYEQYF.

The J gene is TRBJ1-4, the V gene TRBV19; no firm D call. Per germline, CDR1 LNHDA and CDR2 SQIVND (reference sequence). The CDR3 sequence is 15 residues long. Trimming pared 2 bases from V and 0 bases from J, leaving 7 bases between. The CDR3 spells CASSIRQATNEKLFF. DNA of the CDR3: TGTGCCAGTAGTATACGGCAGGCAACTAATGAAAAACTGTTTTTT.

V is TRBV6-5 and J is TRBJ2-5; 15 nucleotides match TRBD2. J was trimmed by 9 bases and V by 8 bases; bases with no gene match: 4. CDR1 and CDR2 from the germline V gene are MNHEY and SVGAGI. CDR3 length equals 13 residues. CDR3 sequence: CASRTSGRVAQYF. The CDR3 DNA reads TGTGCCAGCCGGACTAGCGGGAGGGTAGCCCAGTACTTC.

This clone occurred once. The chain uses TRBV18 and TRBJ2-1; D gene ambiguous. Germline CDR1 is KGHSH and CDR2 is LQKENI. The CDR3 extends over 15 amino acids. The V gene lost 3 bases and the J gene lost 0 bases, with 9 bases spanning the gap. CDR3 sequence: CASSPVSDSYNEQFF. In nucleotides, the CDR3 is TGTGCCAGCTCACCGGTCTCAGACTCCTACAATGAGCAGTTCTTC.

The chain recombines TRBV15 with TRBJ2-2, with TRBD2 matching 8 bases. In germline, CDR1 is LNHNV, CDR2 YYDKDF (reference sequence). The CDR3 is 15 residues long. V was clipped by 0 bases and J by 4 bases; unmatched bases: 1. This CDR3 reads CATSRDAGGTGELFF. The DNA for the CDR3 is TGTGCCACCAGCAGAGATGCGGGGGGCACCGGGGAGCTGTTTTTT.

V usage is TRBV7-6 and J usage is TRBJ2-3; either TRBD1 or TRBD2 may supply D (6 bases each). The CDR3 totals 16 residues. The V end lost 0 bases, the J end lost 0 bases, and 10 bases lay between the germline ends. Looked up from germline, CDR1 is SGHVS and CDR2 is FNYEAQ. In DNA, the CDR3 is TGTGCCAGCAGCTTAGCTACAGGGACTAGCACAGATACGCAGTATTTT. Translating it yields CASSLATGTSTDTQYF.

The CDR3 sequence: CASSLNPVSGREQYF. The CDR3 nucleotides read TGTGCCAGCAGTTTAAACCCCGTAAGTGGGCGGGAGCAGTACTTC. V is TRBV6-2 or TRBV6-3 and J is TRBJ2-7; D not resolved. This CDR3 region has 15 residues. Trimming pared 4 bases from V and 7 bases from J, leaving 20 bases between. CDR1 MNHEY and CDR2 SVGEGT come from the germline V gene.

This chain links TRBV9 with TRBJ2-7; no definite D call. The germline CDR1 and CDR2 sequences are SGDLS and YYNGEE. The CDR3 loop spans 13 amino acids. With 0 bases removed from V and 2 bases from J, the gap between germline ends came to 6 bases. The CDR3 coding sequence is TGTGCCAGCAGCGTAGGCAGTACCTACGAGCAGTACTTC. Translated: CASSVGSTYEQYF.

This chain uses TRBV3-1 (or the pseudogene TRBV3-2) with TRBJ1-1, with TRBD1 identical over 10 bases. The CDR3 extends over 14 amino acids. Germline assignment: CDR1 LGHDT and CDR2 YNNKEL (reference sequence). V lost 4 bases and J lost 11; bases outside the gene matches: 10. In nucleotides, the CDR3 is TGTGCCAGCAGCCTAACACCCGGGACAGGGGTGGCTTTCTTT. Amino acid sequence: CASSLTPGTGVAFF.

This sequence joins TRBV5-4 and TRBJ2-3; D not resolved. CDR1 is SGHNT, CDR2 YYREEE, per germline (reference sequence). The V end was cut by 5 bases, the J end by 0 bases, with 13 bases between. This CDR3 spans 15 amino acids. CDR3 sequence: CASRLRTYSTDTQYF. In nucleotides, the CDR3 is TGTGCCAGCAGACTCCGGACCTACAGCACAGATACGCAGTATTTT.

This chain uses TRBV11-3 with TRBJ1-6; D gene uncertain. The CDR3 sequence is 13 residues long. Germline V lookup: CDR1 SGHNT, CDR2 YENEEA. With 1 base removed from V and 4 bases from J, the gap between germline ends came to 2 bases. The CDR3 region has the DNA TGTGCCAGCAGCTTAGGTTATAATTCACCCCTCCACTTT. It specifies CASSLGYNSPLHF.

The chain carries TRBV21-1 and TRBJ2-5. TRBV21-1 is a pseudogene locus. CDR3 size: 16 residues. CDR3 DNA sequence: TGTGCCAGCAGCAAAGGGAGGGGGGCTCGCCAAGAGACCCAGTACTTC. Amino acids: CASSKGRGARQETQYF.

The V call is TRBV7-3, the J call TRBJ2-3, with 11 bases fitting TRBD2. Germline values: CDR1 SGHTA, CDR2 FQGTGA. The CDR3 contains 15 residues. The V and J ends lost 4 bases and 5 bases, in that order; junction bases with no gene match: 5. CDR3 sequence reads: CASSSVAGGRDTQYF. The CDR3, as DNA: TGTGCCAGCAGCTCTGTAGCGGGAGGGAGAGATACGCAGTATTTT.

The chain links TRBV5-4 to TRBJ2-7; 8 bases agree with TRBD2. Looked up from germline, CDR1 is SGHNT and CDR2 is YYREEE (reference sequence). The CDR3 has 14 residues. Trimming took 0 bases from V and 2 from J; bases not matched to a gene: 1. This chain's CDR3 is CASSLAGGAYEQYF. The CDR3 region has the DNA TGTGCCAGCAGCTTGGCGGGAGGGGCCTACGAGCAGTACTTC.

The chain's CDR3 is CAITEVGQDATGELFF. Written as DNA, the CDR3 is TGTGCCATCACAGAGGTGGGACAGGATGCAACCGGGGAGCTGTTTTTT. This chain uses TRBV10-3 with TRBJ2-2; 8 bases line up with TRBD1. Trimming removed 7 bases from V and 5 bases from J; junction bases left unmatched: 12. The germline V gene encodes CDR1 ENHRY and CDR2 SYGVKD. This CDR3 has 16 amino acids.

The rearrangement uses TRBV11-3 and TRBJ2-2; TRBD1 matches at 8 bases. The CDR3 loop spans 14 amino acids. CDR1 is SGHNT, CDR2 YENEEA, per germline. J gave up 4 bases and V 5 bases, and 3 bases lay outside the gene matches. The CDR3 reads CASSPTGVTGELFF. The CDR3 nucleotides read TGTGCCAGCAGCCCGACAGGGGTCACCGGGGAGCTGTTTTTT.

The chain combines TRBV9 with TRBJ2-3; D unclear. The germline gives CDR1 SGDLS, CDR2 YYNGEE. Trimming removed 4 bases at V and 0 bases at J, with 6 bases between. The CDR3 covers 13 residues. This CDR3 reads CASSLGSTDTQYF. CDR3 sequence (DNA): TGTGCCAGCAGCCTCGGTAGCACAGATACGCAGTATTTT.

The V call is TRBV28, the J call TRBJ1-3; TRBD1 might be the D (6 bases). Trimming removed 10 bases at V and 4 bases at J, with 14 bases between. This CDR3 spans 13 amino acids. In germline, CDR1 is MDHEN, CDR2 SYDVKM. CDR3 nucleotides: TGTGCCACAATAGGGACACCAGGAAACACCATATATTTT. This translates into CATIGTPGNTIYF.

The V call is TRBV18, the J call TRBJ2-1; the D is unclear. The CDR3 covers 15 residues. Trimming shortened V by 2 bases and J by 5 bases, and 13 bases separated the two germline ends. Germline V CDR1 and CDR2: KGHSH, LQKENI. CDR3 residues: CASSPRSSPDNEQFF. CDR3 coding DNA: TGTGCCAGCTCACCAAGGTCTTCACCGGACAATGAGCAGTTCTTC.

This clone was detected a few times. The chain recombines TRBV5-6 with TRBJ1-5; D possibly corresponds to TRBD1 (5 bases). Germline V CDR1 and CDR2: SGHDT, YYEEEE. The CDR3 loop spans 16 amino acids. Deletions cut 0 bases from V and 7 bases from J, with 17 bases between. CDR3 coding DNA: TGTGCCAGCAGCTTGGCGCAGGGAAGGTTCGGGCAGCCCCAGCATTTT. Translating it yields CASSLAQGRFGQPQHF.